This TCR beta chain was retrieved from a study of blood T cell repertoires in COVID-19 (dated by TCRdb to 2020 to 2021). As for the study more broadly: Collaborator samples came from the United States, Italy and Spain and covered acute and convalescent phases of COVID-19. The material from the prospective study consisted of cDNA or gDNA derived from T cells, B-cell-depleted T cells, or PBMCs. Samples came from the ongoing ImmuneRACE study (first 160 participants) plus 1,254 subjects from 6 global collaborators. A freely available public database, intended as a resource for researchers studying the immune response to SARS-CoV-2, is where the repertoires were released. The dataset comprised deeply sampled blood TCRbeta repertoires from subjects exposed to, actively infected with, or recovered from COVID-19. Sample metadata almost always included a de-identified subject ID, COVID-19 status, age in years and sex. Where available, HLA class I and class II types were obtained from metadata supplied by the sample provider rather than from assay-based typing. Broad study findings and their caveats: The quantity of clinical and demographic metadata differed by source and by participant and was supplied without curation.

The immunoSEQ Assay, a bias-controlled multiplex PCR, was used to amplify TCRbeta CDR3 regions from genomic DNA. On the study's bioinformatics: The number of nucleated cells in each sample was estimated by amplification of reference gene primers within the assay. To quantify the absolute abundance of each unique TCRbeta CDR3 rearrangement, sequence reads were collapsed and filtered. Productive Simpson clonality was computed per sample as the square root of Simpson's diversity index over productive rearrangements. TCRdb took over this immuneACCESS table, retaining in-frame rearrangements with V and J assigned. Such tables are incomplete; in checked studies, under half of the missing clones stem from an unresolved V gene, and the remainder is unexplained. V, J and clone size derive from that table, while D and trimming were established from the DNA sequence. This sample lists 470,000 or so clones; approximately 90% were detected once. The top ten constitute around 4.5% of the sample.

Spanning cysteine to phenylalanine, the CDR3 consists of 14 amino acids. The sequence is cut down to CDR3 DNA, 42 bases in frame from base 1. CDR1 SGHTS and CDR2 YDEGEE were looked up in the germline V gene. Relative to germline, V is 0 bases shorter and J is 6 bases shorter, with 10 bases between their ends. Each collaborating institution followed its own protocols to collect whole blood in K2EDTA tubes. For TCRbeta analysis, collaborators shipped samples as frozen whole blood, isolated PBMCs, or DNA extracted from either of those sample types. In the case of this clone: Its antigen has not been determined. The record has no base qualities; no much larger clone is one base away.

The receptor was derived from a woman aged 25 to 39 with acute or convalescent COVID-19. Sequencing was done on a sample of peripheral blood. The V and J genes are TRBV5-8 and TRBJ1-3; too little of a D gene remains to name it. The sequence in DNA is TGTGCCAGCAGCTTGGCTGGGAGAGCAAACACCATATATTTT. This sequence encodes CASSLAGRANTIYF.